The 25 T cell receptor beta chains below were found in one sample sequenced in a study of response to subunit inactivated influenza vaccine. MiXCR, applied by TCRdb to the RT-PCR reads, yields one record per CDR3 protein. The sample yields under 850,000 distinct CDR3 sequences, less than 20% seen once. The sample consisted of PBMCs from blood, taken 4 to 6 days after vaccination. Receptors were obtained from a man in his fifties or sixties who received an inactivated influenza vaccine.

This chain joins TRBV7-2 and TRBJ1-2, with TRBD1 as a possible D gene (6 bases). The CDR3 contains 15 residues. The V gene lost 3 bases and the J gene lost 7 bases, with 18 bases spanning the gap. Germline assignment: CDR1 SGHTA and CDR2 FQGNSA. The CDR3 bases are TGTGCCAGCAGCTTCTATCCACAAGGGGGGAGTGGCTACACCTTC. It encodes CASSFYPQGGSGYTF.

The gene calls are TRBV27 and TRBJ2-2, with D hard to call. The germline V and J ends were trimmed by 5 bases and 6 bases, with 10 bases remaining between them. CDR1 is MNHEY and CDR2 is SMNVEV in the germline V gene (reference sequence). The CDR3 has 13 amino acids. CDR3 sequence reads: CASSELDAGELFF. Written as DNA, the CDR3 is TGTGCCAGCAGTGAACTTGATGCCGGGGAGCTGTTTTTT.

CDR3 sequence: CASRADSNEQFF. DNA for the CDR3: TGTGCCAGCAGGGCGGACAGCAATGAGCAGTTCTTC. V and J are TRBV2 and TRBJ2-1, with a weak D call TRBD1 (6 bases). This CDR3 region has 12 residues. Germline CDR1 is SNHLY and CDR2 is FYNNEI. Trimming removed 6 bases from V and 6 bases from J, with 9 bases in between.

The chain employs TRBV6-6 and TRBJ1-1; no clear D. This CDR3 contains 13 residues. The ends were cut back, 5 bases at V and 3 bases at J, with 10 bases in the middle. Germline assignment: CDR1 MNHNY and CDR2 SVGAGI (reference sequence). The chain's CDR3 is CASSARRDTEAFF. In DNA, the CDR3 is TGTGCCAGCAGTGCCCGGAGGGACACTGAAGCTTTCTTT.

This clonotype was detected a few times. This sequence joins TRBV7-2 and TRBJ2-1, with 7 bases aligning to TRBD2. This CDR3 has 14 amino acids. The trim removed 5 bases at V and 6 bases at J, leaving 7 bases unmatched. Germline V gene sequence: CDR1 SGHTA, CDR2 FQGNSA. The CDR3 loop reads CASSKTGTINEQFF. The CDR3 DNA sequence: TGTGCCAGCAGCAAGACCGGGACTATCAATGAGCAGTTCTTC.

This clonotype was counted between two and nine times. The chain combines TRBV28 with TRBJ2-1; 13 bases fit TRBD2. The germline V gene has CDR1 MDHEN and CDR2 SYDVKM. V shed 5 bases and J 8 bases; nucleotides not matched to a gene: 6. There are 15 residues in the CDR3. CDR3 in DNA: TGTGCCAGCAGTCAGACTAGCGGGAGGCGGGATGAGCAGTTCTTC. This translates into CASSQTSGRRDEQFF.

This clonotype has more than one count but fewer than ten. The V call is TRBV15, the J call TRBJ1-1; the match to TRBD1 covers 8 bases. V was clipped by 3 bases and J by 6 bases; unmatched bases: 9. Germline CDR1 reads LNHNV; CDR2 reads YYDKDF (reference sequence). There are 15 residues in the CDR3. CDR3 amino acids: CATSSPTGVGSEAFF. CDR3 bases: TGTGCCACCAGCAGCCCGACAGGGGTGGGTTCTGAAGCTTTCTTT. The entire variable domain, with the rest obtained from reference TRBV15 and TRBJ1-1, is as follows: DAMVIQNPRYQVTQFGKPVTLSCSQTLNHNVMYWYQQKSSQAPKLLFHYYDKDFNNEADTPDNFQSRRPNTSFCFLDIRSPGLGDTAMYLCATSSPTGVGSEAFFGQGTRLTVV.

This sequence joins TRBV5-1 and TRBJ2-3; TRBD1 matches 7 bases. The CDR3 contains 14 residues. Trimming cost V 2 bases and J 2 bases; bases outside gene matches: 2. Germline V gene lookup returns CDR1 SGHRS and CDR2 YFSETQ. For the CDR3, the DNA is TGCGCCAGCAGCTTACAGGGGTACACAGATACGCAGTATTTT. This encodes CASSLQGYTDTQYF.

The V gene is TRBV20-1, the J gene TRBJ2-5, with D maybe TRBD2 (6 bases). The CDR3 extends over 14 amino acids. Germline V gene data show CDR1 as DFQATT and CDR2 as SNEGSKA (reference sequence). V lost 6 bases and J 4 bases, leaving 18 bases between the germline ends. As DNA, the CDR3 is TGCAGTGCCACACCCCCGGGAGTTCGAGAGACCCAGTACTTC. Protein: CSATPPGVRETQYF.

In its sample, this clonotype was seen a few times. The chain carries TRBV4-2 and TRBJ2-1; 9 nucleotides match TRBD1. The length of the CDR3 is 16 residues. The junction had 11 bases not matched to a gene; V was cut back by 4 bases and J by 7 bases. Germline CDR1 reads LGHNA; CDR2 reads YNFKEQ. The CDR3 coding sequence is TGTGCCAGCAGCCCCCGCGGACAGGGGATCAGGAATGAGCAGTTCTTC. Its protein product is CASSPRGQGIRNEQFF.

V usage is TRBV5-1 and J usage is TRBJ2-2; 8 bases line up with TRBD1. Germline V gives CDR1 SGHRS, CDR2 YFSETQ. CDR3 length equals 15 residues. V dropped 6 bases and J dropped 1; count of bases not matched to a gene: 5. The CDR3 region is CASTTGTGNTGELFF. In DNA, the CDR3 is TGCGCCAGCACCACCGGGACAGGGAACACCGGGGAGCTGTTTTTT.

The rearrangement uses TRBV18 and TRBJ2-5; D may be TRBD2 (6 bases). CDR1 and CDR2 from the germline V gene are KGHSH and LQKENI. The CDR3 is 14 residues long. Trimming left V 6 bases short and J 4 bases short, with 15 bases between. The CDR3 loop is CASSFSGGTETQYF. CDR3 coding DNA: TGTGCCAGCTCCTTCTCCGGCGGGACAGAGACCCAGTACTTC.

This clonotype has more than one count but fewer than ten. Here the CDR3 DNA reads TGTGCCAGCAGGGATCTAGATAATTCACCCCTCCACTTT. Its protein product is CASRDLDNSPLHF. The V call is TRBV27, the J call TRBJ1-6; D ambiguous. The germline V and J ends were trimmed by 6 bases and 5 bases, with 8 bases remaining between them. Germline V gives CDR1 MNHEY, CDR2 SMNVEV (reference sequence). This CDR3 spans 13 amino acids.

This clonotype was picked up a small number of times. The chain carries TRBV12-3 or TRBV12-4 and TRBJ2-4; D possibly corresponds to TRBD1 (5 bases). Trimming stripped 5 bases from V and 6 bases from J, with 14 bases between. The CDR3 loop spans 14 amino acids. CDR3 nucleotides: TGTGCCAGCAGTAGGTCTAGGGGTGGAAACATTCAGTACTTC. Translated: CASSRSRGGNIQYF.

In this sample, this clonotype turned up a few times. V usage is TRBV9 and J usage is TRBJ1-1, with D possibly matching TRBD1 (5 bases). The CDR3 loop spans 15 amino acids. Trimming took 2 bases from V and 1 from J, leaving 12 bases between them. Germline V lookup: CDR1 SGDLS, CDR2 YYNGEE. CDR3 sequence reads: CASSVSGLGNTEAFF. The CDR3 DNA sequence: TGTGCCAGCAGCGTTTCAGGGTTAGGGAACACTGAAGCTTTCTTT.

The chain employs TRBV6-1 and TRBJ2-3; TRBD1 is a possible D gene (6 bases). Germline V gene lookup returns CDR1 MNHNS and CDR2 SASEGT. The CDR3 contains 15 residues. Trimming cost V 6 bases and J 4 bases, with 17 bases left between them. The CDR3 DNA reads TGTGCCAGCAGGCGTCAGGGGCTTGGATCAGATACGCAGTATTTT. The encoded protein is CASRRQGLGSDTQYF.

The genes are TRBV30 and TRBJ1-2, with unresolved D. Germline V CDR1 and CDR2: GTSNPN, SVGIG (reference sequence). Trimming pared 3 bases from V and 4 bases from J, leaving 18 bases between. This CDR3 contains 15 residues. The CDR3 here is CAWSPLVGSGYGYTF. The CDR3 DNA sequence: TGTGCCTGGAGCCCCTTGGTAGGGTCTGGCTATGGCTACACCTTC.

This clonotype was observed a few times. J is TRBJ2-3 and V is TRBV4-3, with 8 bases identical to TRBD2. In germline, CDR1 is LGHNA, CDR2 YSLEER. Germline trimming cut 4 bases from V and 4 bases from J; bases unmatched to any gene: 10. CDR3 length equals 16 residues. The CDR3: CASSLTGTRGSDTQYF. The CDR3 DNA reads as TGCGCCAGCAGCCTGACCGGGACTAGGGGCTCAGATACGCAGTATTTT.

The rearrangement joins TRBV27 to TRBJ2-7, with 7 bases identical to TRBD1. CDR3 size: 15 residues. V lost 6 bases and J lost 7; bases outside the gene matches: 15. Germline CDR1 reads MNHEY; CDR2 reads SMNVEV (reference sequence). Written as DNA, the CDR3 is TGTGCCAGCAGCCCCTACGACAGGGTGTCGAGAGAGCAGTACTTC. Translated: CASSPYDRVSREQYF.

This clonotype was counted at least ten times. The rearrangement joins TRBV12-3 or TRBV12-4 to TRBJ2-7; TRBD1 or TRBD2 may be the D gene (5 bases each). V was shortened by 6 bases and J by 0 bases, with 15 bases between the two germline ends. The CDR3 is made up of 15 amino acids. The CDR3 coding sequence is TGTGCCAGCAGATCCGGGACCGAAAGCTCCTACGAGCAGTACTTC. This translates into CASRSGTESSYEQYF.

This clonotype came up a few times. The CDR3 here is CSVEPPGVTSGGEYQETQYF. DNA of the CDR3: TGCAGCGTTGAACCTCCCGGAGTGACTAGCGGGGGGGAATACCAAGAGACCCAGTACTTC. The gene calls are TRBV29-1 and TRBJ2-5; 14 positions agree with TRBD2. The CDR3 contains 20 residues. V lost 2 bases, J lost 0 bases, and 14 bases stayed unmatched. Germline V lookup: CDR1 SQVTM, CDR2 ANQGSEA.

This clonotype was seen a few times. The CDR3 protein is CASSFMGGPQETQYF. CDR3 DNA: TGTGCCAGCAGTTTTATGGGCGGGCCTCAAGAGACCCAGTACTTC. The chain has TRBV12-3 or TRBV12-4 and TRBJ2-5, with a possible D match to TRBD2 (5 bases). V was clipped by 3 bases and J by 2 bases, with 13 bases between them. This CDR3 region has 15 residues.

The J gene is TRBJ1-1, the V gene TRBV5-1, with D possibly being TRBD1 (5 bases). The V end was cut by 0 bases, the J end by 4 bases, with 10 bases between. The CDR3 contains 14 residues. The germline V gene encodes CDR1 SGHRS and CDR2 YFSETQ. In DNA form, the CDR3 reads TGCGCCAGCAGCTTGGGACAGCCAGGCACTGAAGCTTTCTTT. This gives the protein CASSLGQPGTEAFF.

This clonotype was picked up many times. This chain links TRBV7-9 with TRBJ2-2; 11 bases map to TRBD1. Per germline, CDR1 SEHNR and CDR2 FQNEAQ (reference sequence). Trimming cost V 6 bases and J 8 bases; bases outside gene matches: 8. The CDR3 consists of 15 residues. CDR3 sequence: CASSQGQGAGGELFF. CDR3 nucleotide sequence: TGTGCCAGCAGTCAAGGACAGGGGGCCGGTGGGGAGCTGTTTTTT.

The chain has TRBV24-1 and TRBJ1-5; no definite D call. Germline assignment: CDR1 KGHDR and CDR2 SFDVKD. Trimming stripped 7 bases from V and 0 bases from J, with 15 bases between. The CDR3 has 16 amino acids. CDR3 region: CATSPSNSASNQPQHF. In DNA, the CDR3 is TGTGCCACCAGCCCTTCGAACAGTGCTAGCAATCAGCCCCAGCATTTT.